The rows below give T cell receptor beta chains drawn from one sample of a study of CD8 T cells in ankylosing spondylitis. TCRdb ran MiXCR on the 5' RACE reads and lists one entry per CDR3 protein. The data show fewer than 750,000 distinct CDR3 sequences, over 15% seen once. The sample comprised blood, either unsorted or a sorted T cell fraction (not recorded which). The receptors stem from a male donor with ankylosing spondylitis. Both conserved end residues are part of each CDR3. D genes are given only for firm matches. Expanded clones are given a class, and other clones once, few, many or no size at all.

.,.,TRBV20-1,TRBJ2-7,TGCAGTGCTAGACCTGCAGGGCTCCCCTCCTACGAGCAGTACTTC,CSARPAGLPSYEQYF
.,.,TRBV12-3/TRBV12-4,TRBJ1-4,TGTGCCAGCCGGAGGGACCAGCTTGAAAAACTGTTTTTT,CASRRDQLEKLFF
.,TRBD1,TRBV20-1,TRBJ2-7,TGCAGTGCTAGAGATGAGGATACAGGGGGCCGGAGAGAGCAGTACTTC,CSARDEDTGGRREQYF
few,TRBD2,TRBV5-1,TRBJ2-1,TGCGCCAGCGGAGGACTAGCGGCCACCTACAATGAGCAGTTCTTC,CASGGLAATYNEQFF
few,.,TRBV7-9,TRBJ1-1,TGTGCCAGCAGCCACGCAGAATGGAGGAACACTGAAGCTTTCTTT,CASSHAEWRNTEAFF
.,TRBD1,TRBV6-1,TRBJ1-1,TGTGCCAGCACCTCAGAGGGGGCCCGCATGAACACTGAAGCTTTCTTT,CASTSEGARMNTEAFF
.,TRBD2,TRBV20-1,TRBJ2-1,TGCGGGGGACTAGCGGGAGGGGTCTTTCTTTACAATGAGCAGTTCTTC,CGGLAGGVFLYNEQFF
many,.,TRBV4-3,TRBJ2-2,TGCGCCAGCAGCCAAGGGGGGATCGAAACCGGGGAGCTGTTTTTT,CASSQGGIETGELFF
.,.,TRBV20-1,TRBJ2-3,TGCAGTGCTAGGTACCCGGGCCGAACTCCAGATACGCAGTATTTT,CSARYPGRTPDTQYF
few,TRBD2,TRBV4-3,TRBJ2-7,TGCGCCAGCAGCACAAAACTAGCGGGAGACGCCCACGAGCAGTACTTC,CASSTKLAGDAHEQYF
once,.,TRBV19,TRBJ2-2,TGTGCCAGTAGTATTGTTAGGAACACCGGGGAGCTGTTTTTT,CASSIVRNTGELFF
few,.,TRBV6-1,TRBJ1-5,TGTGCCAGCAGTCCCCGCCATCGAAAGCATTTT,CASSPRHRKHF
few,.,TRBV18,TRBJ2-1,TGTGCCAGCTCACCATTGGCGGACAATGAGCAGTTCTTC,CASSPLADNEQFF
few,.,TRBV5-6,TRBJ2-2,TGTGCCAGCAGCGTTCCCGTCGGCGGGGAGCTGTTTTTT,CASSVPVGGELFF
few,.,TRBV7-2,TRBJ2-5,TGTGCCAGCAGCTTAGGGGGAGAGCTGGAGACCCAGTACTTC,CASSLGGELETQYF
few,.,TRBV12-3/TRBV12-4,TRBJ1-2,TGTGCCAGCAGCTCAGGGGCTTTAGGCTATGGCTACACCTTC,CASSSGALGYGYTF
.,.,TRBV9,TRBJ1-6,TGTGCCAGCAGTTCGACAGGTCCCCTCCACTTT,CASSSTGPLHF
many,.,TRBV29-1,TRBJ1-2,TGCAGCGTTGATGCGGGGGGCCAGTATGGCTACACCTTC,CSVDAGGQYGYTF
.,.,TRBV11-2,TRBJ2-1,TGTGCCAGCAGCGGGGCAGTGGGCCATTCCAATGAGCAGTTCTTC,CASSGAVGHSNEQFF
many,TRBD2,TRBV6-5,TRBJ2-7,TGTGCCAGCAGTTACCCCCTCGGGGCGGGAGCTTACGAGCAGTACTTC,CASSYPLGAGAYEQYF
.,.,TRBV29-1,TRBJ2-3,TGCAGCGTTGCAGGAAAGGGGGGCACAGATACGCAGTATTTT,CSVAGKGGTDTQYF
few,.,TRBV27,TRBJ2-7,TGTGCCAGCGGGGCGGGCTCCTACGAGCAGTACTTC,CASGAGSYEQYF
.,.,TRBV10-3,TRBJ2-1,TGTGCCATCATCCGTACCACTTATAACAATGAGCAGTTCTTC,CAIIRTTYNNEQFF
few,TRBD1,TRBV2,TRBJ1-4,TGTGCCAGCAGTGAATGGACAGGTGGCGAAAAACTGTTTTTT,CASSEWTGGEKLFF
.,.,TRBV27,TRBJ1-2,TGTGCCAGCAGCTCTCACCGGGGAACCTTTAACTATGGCTACACCTTC,CASSSHRGTFNYGYTF
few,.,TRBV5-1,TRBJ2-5,TGCGCCAGCAGTCCTCAGGGGATGTACCAAGAGACCCAGTACTTC,CASSPQGMYQETQYF
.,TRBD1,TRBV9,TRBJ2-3,TGTGCCAGCAGCGTAGATCCGGGACAGGATAACACAGATACGCAGTATTTT,CASSVDPGQDNTDTQYF
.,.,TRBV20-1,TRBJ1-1,TGCAGTGCTAGGGTCTGGGCTTTCTTT,CSARVWAFF
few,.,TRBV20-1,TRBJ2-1,TGCAGTGCTAGAGATCCAGGACAGATCAATGAGCAGTTCTTC,CSARDPGQINEQFF
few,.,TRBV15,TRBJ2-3,TGTGCCACCAGCAGAGGGTGGGTAGATACGCAGTATTTT,CATSRGWVDTQYF
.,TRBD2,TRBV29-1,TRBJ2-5,TGCAGCGTGGCCGGGACTAGCGGAGGACGGGGGCAAAGAGAGACCCAGTACTTC,CSVAGTSGGRGQRETQYF
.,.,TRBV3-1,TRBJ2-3,TGTGCCAGCGGGCGAGAGAGTGCGCAGTATTTT,CASGRESAQYF
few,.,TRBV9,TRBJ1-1,TGTGCCAGCAGCGTAGTTGCGGACCGCCAAGCTTTCTTT,CASSVVADRQAFF
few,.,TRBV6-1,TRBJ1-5,TGTGCCAGCAACCCTATGACCCCCCGTCAGCCCCAGCATTTT,CASNPMTPRQPQHF
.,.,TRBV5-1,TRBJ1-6,TGCGCCAGCCCTAGGAGCTCCTATAATTCACCCCTCCACTTT,CASPRSSYNSPLHF
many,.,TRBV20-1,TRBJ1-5,TGCAGTGTCGAAGCAGGAAACAGCAATCAGCCCCAGCATTTT,CSVEAGNSNQPQHF
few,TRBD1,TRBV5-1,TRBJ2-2,TGCGCCAGCAGCGCGACAGGGGGCACCGGGGAGCTGTTTTTT,CASSATGGTGELFF
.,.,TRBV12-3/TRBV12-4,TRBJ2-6,TGTGCCAGCCAAAGGGGGGGATTTGGCAACGTCCTGACTTTC,CASQRGGFGNVLTF
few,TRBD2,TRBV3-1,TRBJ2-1,TGTGCCAGCAGCCAATCCGGACTAGCGGGGTTTCGGGATGAGCAGTTCTTC,CASSQSGLAGFRDEQFF
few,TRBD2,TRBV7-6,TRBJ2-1,TGTGCCAGCAGCTTCAAGACAGCGGGGGGATACAATGAGCAGTTCTTC,CASSFKTAGGYNEQFF
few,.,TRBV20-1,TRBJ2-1,TGCAGTGCTAGTTCGGGGGGCAGGGGGCTGAGGAATGAGCAGTTCTTC,CSASSGGRGLRNEQFF
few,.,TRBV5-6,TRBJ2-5,TGTGCCAGCAGCCTGGTGGTTGACTTGGAGACCCAGTACTTC,CASSLVVDLETQYF
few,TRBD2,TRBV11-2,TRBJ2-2,TGTGCCAGCAGCCCCGGGCGGGAGAGGTGGGCGAACACCGGGGAGCTGTTTTTT,CASSPGRERWANTGELFF
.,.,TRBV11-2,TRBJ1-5,TGTGCCAGCAGTCCCGGGACCGTAGACCAGCCCCAGCATTTT,CASSPGTVDQPQHF
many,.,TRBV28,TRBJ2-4,TGTGCCAGCAGCCTTCAGCGGGTAGCCAAAAACATTCAGTACTTC,CASSLQRVAKNIQYF
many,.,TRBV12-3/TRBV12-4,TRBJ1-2,TGTGCCAGCAGTTTACTCCGCTCACCGAACTATGGCTACACCTTC,CASSLLRSPNYGYTF